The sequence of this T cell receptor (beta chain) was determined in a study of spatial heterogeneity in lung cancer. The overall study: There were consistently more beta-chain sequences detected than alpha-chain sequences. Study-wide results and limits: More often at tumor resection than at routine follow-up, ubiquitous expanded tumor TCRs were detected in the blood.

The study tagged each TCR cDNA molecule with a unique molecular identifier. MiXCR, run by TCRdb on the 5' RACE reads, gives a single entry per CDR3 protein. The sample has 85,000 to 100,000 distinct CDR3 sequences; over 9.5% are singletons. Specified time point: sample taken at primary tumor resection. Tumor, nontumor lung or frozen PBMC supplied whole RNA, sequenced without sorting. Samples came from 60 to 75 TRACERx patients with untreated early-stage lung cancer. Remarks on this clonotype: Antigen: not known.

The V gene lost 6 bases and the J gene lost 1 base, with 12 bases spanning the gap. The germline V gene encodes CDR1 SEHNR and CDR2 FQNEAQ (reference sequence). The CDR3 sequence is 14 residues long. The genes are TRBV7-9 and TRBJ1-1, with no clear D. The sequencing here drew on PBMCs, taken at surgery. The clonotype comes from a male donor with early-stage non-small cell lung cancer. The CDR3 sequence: CASRRAGPNTEAFF. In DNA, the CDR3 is TGTGCCAGCAGAAGAGCCGGGCCGAACACTGAAGCTTTCTTT.